The 25 T cell receptor beta chains below all came from one sample that was sequenced in a study of blood T cell repertoires in COVID-19. Assay used: immunoSEQ multiplex PCR; TCRdb lists only in-frame clones, some missing. The sample holds around 200,000 clones; 70% to 90% are singletons and the top ten take roughly 4.5%. The sample was PBMCs or T cells enriched from blood (not recorded which). The receptors originated from a woman in her twenties or thirties who had been exposed to COVID-19.

V and J are TRBV6-4 and TRBJ2-2; 9 bases fit TRBD2. Unmatched junction bases numbered 6, after V lost 0 bases and J lost 1 base. The germline V gene has CDR1 MRHNA and CDR2 SNTAGT. This CDR3 is 18 amino acids long. The CDR3 DNA reads TGTGCCAGCAGTGACTCCCGACTAGCGGCTAAGAACACCGGGGAGCTGTTTTTT. Amino acids: CASSDSRLAAKNTGELFF.

This chain links TRBV10-3 with TRBJ1-6; D may be TRBD1 (5 bases). The germline V and J ends were trimmed by 6 bases and 0 bases, with 21 bases remaining between them. Germline assignment: CDR1 ENHRY and CDR2 SYGVKD. This CDR3 is built from 19 residues. CDR3 bases: TGTGCCATCAGGACCTTGCTGGTCGACAGAACCTCCTATAATTCACCCCTCCACTTT. Amino acid sequence: CAIRTLLVDRTSYNSPLHF.

The V and J genes are TRBV15 and TRBJ2-4; 7 bases are shared with TRBD1. This CDR3 is built from 14 residues. Germline-derived CDR1 and CDR2 are LNHNV and YYDKDF (reference sequence). Trimming removed 0 bases from V and 8 bases from J; junction bases left unmatched: 4. The CDR3, as DNA: TGTGCCACCAGCAGAGAGAGGGGGCCGGACATTCAGTACTTC. This codes for CATSRERGPDIQYF.

This chain connects TRBV18 to TRBJ1-3, with D uncertain. The V end lost 1 base, the J end lost 0 bases, and 7 bases lay between the germline ends. The CDR3 covers 15 residues. Germline values: CDR1 KGHSH, CDR2 LQKENI. The CDR3 region is CASSPRADSGNTIYF. CDR3 nucleotides: TGTGCCAGCTCACCACGAGCGGACTCTGGAAACACCATATATTTT.

The chain carries TRBV6-1 and TRBJ1-6, with D tentatively TRBD1 (5 bases). In germline, CDR1 is MNHNS, CDR2 SASEGT. V shed 2 bases and J shed 7 bases, with 12 bases lying between them. This CDR3 comprises 15 residues. As DNA, the CDR3 is TGTGCCAGCAGTGAACAGGGAATGGCGAATTCACCCCTCCACTTT. Translated: CASSEQGMANSPLHF.

The chain has TRBV5-6 and TRBJ2-7; TRBD2 matches 8 bases. This CDR3 region has 18 residues. V lost 0 bases and J lost 4; bases outside the gene matches: 15. Germline CDR1 is SGHDT and CDR2 is YYEEEE. DNA for the CDR3: TGTGCCAGCAGCTTGGGGTTGCGGGCGGGGGGAATCACGTACGAGCAGTACTTC. It codes for CASSLGLRAGGITYEQYF. The full variable domain, in which reference TRBV5-6 and TRBJ2-7 provide the parts outside the CDR3, is DAGVTQSPTHLIKTRGQQVTLRCSPKSGHDTVSWYQQALGQGPQFIFQYYEEEERQRGNFPDRFSGHQFPNYSSELNVNALLLGDSALYLCASSLGLRAGGITYEQYFGPGTRLTVT.

This chain joins TRBV3-1 (or the pseudogene TRBV3-2) and TRBJ2-7; D unclear. The CDR3 covers 12 residues. Germline CDR1 and CDR2: LGHDT and YNNKEL (reference sequence). Between the trimmed V and J ends, which lost 5 bases and 2 bases, there was a span of 7 bases. The CDR3 sequence is CASSWATYEQYF. CDR3 DNA: TGTGCCAGCAGCTGGGCTACCTACGAGCAGTACTTC.

The chain combines TRBV2 with TRBJ2-6; the D gene is possibly TRBD1 (6 bases). This CDR3 is 17 amino acids long. Trimming stripped 2 bases from V and 2 bases from J, with 13 bases between. Per germline, CDR1 SNHLY and CDR2 FYNNEI. CDR3 protein: CASSELGAGAGANVLTF. CDR3 in DNA: TGTGCCAGCAGTGAACTGGGGGCAGGGGCTGGGGCCAACGTCCTGACTTTC.

This chain uses TRBV3-1 (or the pseudogene TRBV3-2) with TRBJ1-6, with D perhaps TRBD1 (5 bases). This CDR3 spans 15 amino acids. Germline V gene sequence: CDR1 LGHDT, CDR2 YNNKEL (reference sequence). V gave up 3 bases and J gave up 15 bases, with 21 bases separating them. CDR3 nucleotide sequence: TGTGCCAGCAGCCAGACGCGTTCCAGGGTGAGACGCCTCCACTTT. It encodes CASSQTRSRVRRLHF.

The V call is TRBV19, the J call TRBJ1-1; D gene unclear. Germline values: CDR1 LNHDA, CDR2 SQIVND (reference sequence). CDR3 length: 13 amino acids. Trimming stripped 10 bases from V and 1 base from J, with 13 bases between. In nucleotides, the CDR3 is TGTGCCACCCAGGCTCGGCAGAACACTGAAGCTTTCTTT. Protein sequence: CATQARQNTEAFF.

CDR3 DNA sequence: TGCGCCAGCAGTGATGGGGCGGTGAACACTGAAGCTTTCTTT. Translating gives CASSDGAVNTEAFF. V usage is TRBV10-2 and J usage is TRBJ1-1, with D possibly being TRBD1 (5 bases). Trimming took 3 bases from V and 0 from J, leaving 8 bases between them. The CDR3 loop spans 14 amino acids. Germline CDR1 WSHSY, CDR2 SAAADI.

This chain connects TRBV10-3 to TRBJ2-5; TRBD2 agrees at 7 bases. J gave up 3 bases and V 0 bases, and 10 bases lay outside the gene matches. Germline values: CDR1 ENHRY, CDR2 SYGVKD. The CDR3 has 17 amino acids. The CDR3 here is CAISESSGVTGKETQYF. In nucleotides, the CDR3 is TGTGCCATCAGTGAGTCAAGCGGGGTTACGGGGAAAGAGACCCAGTACTTC.

The gene calls are TRBV18 and TRBJ2-3, with D possibly TRBD2 on 5 matching bases. CDR1 KGHSH and CDR2 LQKENI come from the germline V gene. Trimming pared 8 bases from V and 0 bases from J, leaving 12 bases between. CDR3 length: 14 amino acids. CDR3 protein: CASQGGRSTDTQYF. The CDR3 DNA reads as TGTGCCAGCCAAGGAGGTAGGAGCACAGATACGCAGTATTTT.

V and J are TRBV30 and TRBJ2-7; D is perhaps TRBD1 (6 bases). Trimming shortened V by 8 bases and J by 7 bases, and 21 bases separated the two germline ends. Per the germline V gene, CDR1 is GTSNPN and CDR2 is SVGIG (reference sequence). The CDR3 extends over 13 amino acids. The CDR3 reads CAGTTGPRGEQYF. In DNA form, the CDR3 reads TGTGCCGGGACGACAGGCCCGAGGGGGGAGCAGTACTTC. Based on the CDR3 plus reference TRBV30 and TRBJ2-7, the full variable domain is SQTIHQWPATLVQPVGSPLSLECTVEGTSNPNLYWYRQAAGRGLQLLFYSVGIGQISSEVPQNLSASRPQDRQFILSSKKLLLSDSGFYLCAGTTGPRGEQYFGPGTRLTVT.

The chain combines TRBV19 with TRBJ2-1; 9 nucleotides match TRBD2. This CDR3 is 12 amino acids long. Unmatched junction bases numbered 4, after V lost 5 bases and J lost 11 bases. CDR1 LNHDA and CDR2 SQIVND come from the germline V gene (reference sequence). CDR3 in DNA: TGTGCCAGTAGTCCGGCTAGCGGGAAGCAGTTCTTC. It translates to CASSPASGKQFF.

The V and J genes are TRBV7-9 and TRBJ2-7; maybe TRBD1 (7 bases). V lost 8 bases and J lost 3, with 17 bases in between. The CDR3 is made up of 14 amino acids. Germline loops: CDR1 SEHNR, CDR2 FQNEAQ (reference sequence). CDR3 nucleotide sequence: TGTGCCAGCCTCTCTGGAGGGACAGACTACGAGCAGTACTTC. Its protein is CASLSGGTDYEQYF.

The rearrangement uses TRBV2 and TRBJ1-6; 7 nucleotides agree with TRBD1. CDR1 and CDR2 (germline): SNHLY, FYNNEI. The CDR3 length is 14 residues. V lost 6 bases, J lost 7 bases, and 6 bases stayed unmatched. As DNA, the CDR3 is TGTGCCAGCAGGGTGAGACAGGGCAATTCACCCCTCCACTTT. This translates into CASRVRQGNSPLHF.

The chain uses TRBV5-1 and TRBJ2-3; 12 bases fit TRBD2. There are 17 residues in the CDR3. The germline V gene encodes CDR1 SGHRS and CDR2 YFSETQ. V gave up 1 base and J gave up 0 bases; unmatched junction bases: 3. CDR3 nucleotide sequence: TGCGCCAGCAGCTTGTCTAGCGGGGGGGCGAGCACAGATACGCAGTATTTT. Residues: CASSLSSGGASTDTQYF.

The chain links TRBV24-1 to TRBJ2-3; 7 positions agree with TRBD1. Unmatched junction bases numbered 6, after V lost 1 base and J lost 0 bases. CDR1 and CDR2 from the germline V gene are KGHDR and SFDVKD. This CDR3 contains 17 residues. CDR3 region: CATSDLQGGQSTDTQYF. CDR3 DNA sequence: TGTGCCACCAGTGATTTACAAGGGGGACAGAGCACAGATACGCAGTATTTT.

This rearrangement joins TRBV14 to TRBJ1-5; the D is unclear. CDR3 length: 17 amino acids. V lost 2 bases to trimming and J lost 2 bases, with 16 bases between them. Germline assignment: CDR1 SGHDN and CDR2 FVKESK. CDR3: CASSQSGRRSGNQPQHF. The CDR3 DNA follows: TGTGCCAGCAGCCAATCCGGGAGGCGAAGCGGCAATCAGCCCCAGCATTTT.

Notes on this clone: Other DNA sequences in this specimen translate into the identical CDR3. The gene calls are TRBV12-3 or TRBV12-4 and TRBJ1-2; no clear D. The CDR3 sequence is 13 residues long. V lost 2 bases to trimming and J lost 2 bases, with 6 bases between them. DNA for the CDR3: TGTGCCAGCAGTTTACAACAGAACTATGGCTACACCTTC. Translation gives CASSLQQNYGYTF.

The V gene is TRBV27, the J gene TRBJ1-6, with D unclear. The CDR3 is 16 amino acids. Germline V gene data show CDR1 as MNHEY and CDR2 as SMNVEV (reference sequence). Trimming stripped 4 bases from V and 1 base from J, with 11 bases between. The CDR3 reads CASSSPMRSYNSPLHF. CDR3 bases: TGTGCCAGCAGTTCCCCTATGAGGTCCTATAATTCACCCCTCCACTTT.

This clone has a handful of counts. J is TRBJ1-5 and V is TRBV7-8; D is unclear. Per the germline V gene, CDR1 is SGHVS and CDR2 is FQNEAQ. The length of the CDR3 is 16 residues. Trimming took off 2 bases at V and 3 bases at J, with 14 bases between the two ends. The CDR3 DNA sequence: TGTGCCAGCAGCTTATGGGCAGGCAAGGCCAATCAGCCCCAGCATTTT. Its translation is CASSLWAGKANQPQHF.

The chain carries TRBV4-2 and TRBJ2-5; a weak D match, TRBD2 (5 bases). V was pared by 0 bases and J by 7 bases, with 15 bases between. CDR3 length equals 15 residues. Germline V CDR1 and CDR2: LGHNA, YNFKEQ. For the CDR3, the DNA is TGTGCCAGCAGCCAAGATTTGGGGTTCCGGGGGACCCAGTACTTC. Translated: CASSQDLGFRGTQYF.

The CDR3 spells CASSSQQSSGNTIYF. The CDR3 DNA reads TGTGCCAGCAGCTCCCAACAGAGCTCTGGAAACACCATATATTTT. The chain has TRBV9 and TRBJ1-3, with unresolved D. Trimming removed 4 bases from V and 0 bases from J, with 11 bases in between. From germline, CDR1 is SGDLS and CDR2 YYNGEE. The CDR3 runs 15 residues.